The 29 T cell receptor beta chains presented below share a single source sample, sequenced in a study of blood T cell repertoires in COVID-19. Measured with immunoSEQ multiplex PCR; TCRdb has only the in-frame clones, and not every one. This table has about 430,000 clones, roughly 88% appearing once. Sequenced material: PBMCs or T cells enriched from blood (not recorded which). The receptors derive from a woman between 18 and 30 years old who had been exposed to COVID-19.

The V and J genes are TRBV9 and TRBJ1-2; D is possibly TRBD1 (6 bases). The V and J ends lost 4 bases and 1 base respectively, with 17 bases between them. CDR3 length: 16 residues. Germline CDR1 is SGDLS and CDR2 is YYNGEE. The CDR3 is CASSTGGARFNYGYTF. The CDR3 bases are TGTGCCAGCAGCACCGGGGGGGCCCGATTTAACTATGGCTACACCTTC. Full variable domain (missing parts from reference TRBV9 and TRBJ1-2): DSGVTQTPKHLITATGQRVTLRCSPRSGDLSVYWYQQSLDQGLQFLIQYYNGEERAKGNILERFSAQQFPDLHSELNLSSLELGDSALYFCASSTGGARFNYGYTFGSGTRLTVV.

DNA of the CDR3: TGTGCCAGCAGCCAAGACGGCTCCGGGACTAGCCGTTTCACGGAGCAGTTCTTC. It specifies CASSQDGSGTSRFTEQFF. The chain recombines TRBV4-2 with TRBJ2-1; 9 bases match TRBD2. Germline values: CDR1 LGHNA, CDR2 YNFKEQ. Trimming took 0 bases from V and 10 from J; bases not matched to a gene: 16. The CDR3 is made up of 18 amino acids.

The V call is TRBV7-2, the J call TRBJ2-5, with TRBD2 identical over 11 bases. The V gene end was trimmed by 5 bases and the J gene end by 5 bases; junction bases not matched to a gene: 13. Germline V CDR1 and CDR2: SGHTA, FQGNSA. CDR3 length: 17 amino acids. The CDR3 here is CASSLIAGGPIGETQYF. CDR3 bases: TGTGCCAGCAGCCTAATAGCGGGGGGGCCGATAGGGGAGACCCAGTACTTC.

The rearrangement uses TRBV5-1 and TRBJ2-7; TRBD2 matches 11 bases. The germline CDR1 and CDR2 sequences are SGHRS and YFSETQ. V shed 0 bases and J 1 base; nucleotides not matched to a gene: 3. This CDR3 is built from 16 residues. CDR3 DNA sequence: TGCGCCAGCAGCTTGGTAGCGGGAGGGGATTCCTACGAGCAGTACTTC. Its translation: CASSLVAGGDSYEQYF.

The chain uses TRBV28 and TRBJ1-2; D is unresolved. Germline lookup yields CDR1 MDHEN and CDR2 SYDVKM. The CDR3 consists of 15 residues. Trimming took off 3 bases at V and 4 bases at J, with 15 bases between the two ends. CDR3 sequence: CASSFLEGGGYGYTF. CDR3 sequence (DNA): TGTGCCAGCAGTTTTTTGGAAGGAGGTGGCTATGGCTACACCTTC.

V and J are TRBV5-8 and TRBJ1-2; TRBD1 is a possible D gene (6 bases). Germline-derived CDR1 and CDR2 are SGHTS and YDEGEE. This CDR3 contains 13 residues. Trimming removed 4 bases from V and 4 bases from J, with 11 bases in between. The CDR3 reads CASSPFRGYGYTF. The CDR3 coding sequence is TGTGCCAGCAGCCCCTTCAGGGGCTATGGCTACACCTTC.

This chain joins TRBV7-2 and TRBJ1-2, with 8 nucleotides matching TRBD1. V trimming: 5 bases; J trimming: 0 bases; junction bases outside the gene matches: 5. There are 15 residues in the CDR3. Germline V CDR1 and CDR2: SGHTA, FQGNSA. The CDR3 sequence is CASSGTDRANYGYTF. The CDR3 bases are TGTGCCAGCAGCGGAACGGACAGGGCTAACTATGGCTACACCTTC.

V is TRBV7-9 and J is TRBJ1-1; TRBD1 matches at 9 bases. This CDR3 is built from 13 residues. J lost 5 bases, V lost 8 bases, and 6 bases had no gene match. Germline CDR1 reads SEHNR; CDR2 reads FQNEAQ (reference sequence). The CDR3 coding sequence is TGTGCCAGCGGACCACAGGGGGCGACTGAAGCTTTCTTT. It translates to CASGPQGATEAFF.

This clone was seen once. The chain links TRBV7-2 to TRBJ2-1; 9 bases are shared with TRBD2. Trimming cost V 6 bases and J 2 bases; bases outside gene matches: 5. The CDR3 spans 15 residues. From germline, CDR1 is SGHTA and CDR2 FQGNSA. As DNA, the CDR3 is TGTGCCAGCAGTAAGACTAGCGGCACCTACAATGAGCAGTTCTTC. This codes for CASSKTSGTYNEQFF.

CDR3 amino acids: CASSAPTGGPTEQYF. CDR3 nucleotide sequence: TGTGCCAGCAGCGCTCCGACAGGGGGCCCTACGGAGCAGTACTTC. The V gene is TRBV7-2, the J gene TRBJ2-7, with 10 bases aligning to TRBD1. In germline, CDR1 is SGHTA, CDR2 FQGNSA. The junction had 11 bases not matched to a gene; V was cut back by 5 bases and J by 7 bases. The CDR3 extends over 15 amino acids.

This chain connects TRBV4-2 to TRBJ1-4, with 11 positions matching TRBD1. The V gene end was trimmed by 4 bases and the J gene end by 3 bases; junction bases not matched to a gene: 10. Germline V gene data show CDR1 as LGHNA and CDR2 as YNFKEQ. The length of the CDR3 is 18 residues. The CDR3 loop reads CASSPLGGTGGPNEKLFF. CDR3 DNA sequence: TGTGCCAGCAGCCCCCTGGGGGGGACAGGGGGTCCTAATGAAAAACTGTTTTTT.

With regard to this clone: The sample contains more than one DNA sequence encoding this CDR3. The V gene is TRBV11-2, the J gene TRBJ2-7, with 7 bases matching TRBD2. Germline loops: CDR1 SGHAT, CDR2 FQNNGV. V was pared by 4 bases and J by 2 bases, with 2 bases of the junction left unmatched. CDR3 length equals 13 residues. Here the CDR3 DNA reads TGTGCCAGCAGCTCCGGACTAGCCTACGAGCAGTACTTC. It encodes CASSSGLAYEQYF.

The chain carries TRBV9 and TRBJ1-2, with 7 bases fitting TRBD1. CDR1 and CDR2 (germline): SGDLS, YYNGEE. The junction had 9 bases not matched to a gene; V was cut back by 3 bases and J by 4 bases. The CDR3 totals 15 residues. The CDR3 DNA reads TGTGCCAGCAGCGCGGGGACAGCTGCGCTCTATGGCTACACCTTC. Translation: CASSAGTAALYGYTF.

The rearrangement uses TRBV23-1 and TRBJ2-2; tentatively, D is TRBD1 (6 bases). TRBV23-1 is known as an ORF, though its function is uncertain. The V and J ends lost 7 bases and 2 bases respectively, with 23 bases between them. The CDR3 is made up of 18 amino acids. The CDR3 sequence is CASNNAGPRDNNTGELFF. The CDR3 DNA reads TGCGCCAGCAACAACGCCGGCCCCCGGGACAACAACACCGGGGAGCTGTTTTTT.

This chain uses TRBV7-9 with TRBJ1-5; TRBD1 agrees at 7 bases. This CDR3 contains 13 residues. The germline gives CDR1 SEHNR, CDR2 FQNEAQ (reference sequence). Losses at the gene ends were 5 bases for V and 7 bases for J; bases not matched to a gene: 5. The CDR3 region is CASSNTGEQPQHF. In nucleotides, the CDR3 is TGTGCCAGCAGCAACACAGGGGAACAGCCCCAGCATTTT.

The chain employs TRBV14 and TRBJ2-1, with 7 bases aligning to TRBD2. CDR1 and CDR2 (germline): SGHDN, FVKESK. With V trimmed by 1 base and J by 2 bases, 8 bases remained unmatched. The CDR3 runs to 17 residues. The CDR3 DNA is TGTGCCAGCAGCCAAGGGGCCCTGACTAGCCCCTACAATGAGCAGTTCTTC. This codes for CASSQGALTSPYNEQFF. Based on the CDR3 plus reference TRBV14 and TRBJ2-1, the full variable domain is EAGVTQFPSHSVIEKGQTVTLRCDPISGHDNLYWYRRVMGKEIKFLLHFVKESKQDESGMPNNRFLAERTGGTYSTLKVQPAELEDSGVYFCASSQGALTSPYNEQFFGPGTRLTVL.

V and J are TRBV3-1 (or the pseudogene TRBV3-2) and TRBJ1-1, with TRBD1 identical over 7 bases. The CDR3 totals 13 residues. V was pared by 4 bases and J by 5 bases, with 4 bases of the junction left unmatched. Germline values: CDR1 LGHDT, CDR2 YNNKEL (reference sequence). DNA for the CDR3: TGTGCCAGCAGCCGCAACAGGGGTACTGAAGCTTTCTTT. This gives the protein CASSRNRGTEAFF.

Notes on this clone: Additional DNA sequences in this sample encode the identical CDR3. CDR3: CASSYGQGSYEQYF. The CDR3 DNA is TGTGCCAGCAGTTACGGACAGGGTTCCTACGAGCAGTACTTC. The rearrangement links TRBV6-5 to TRBJ2-7; the match to TRBD1 covers 8 bases. CDR1 and CDR2 from the germline V gene are MNHEY and SVGAGI. The length of the CDR3 is 14 residues. Trimming cost V 2 bases and J 1 base; bases outside gene matches: 1.

The J gene is TRBJ2-5, the V gene TRBV5-5; D is ambiguous. Germline lookup yields CDR1 SGHKS and CDR2 YYEKEE (reference sequence). The V gene lost 0 bases and the J gene lost 10 bases, with 13 bases spanning the gap. There are 13 residues in the CDR3. CDR3: CASSLEEMADQYF. CDR3 bases: TGTGCCAGCAGCTTGGAAGAAATGGCGGACCAGTACTTC.

The V and J genes are TRBV21-1 and TRBJ2-3; no DNA check was done on the table's D call, TRBD1. TRBV21-1 corresponds to a pseudogene. This CDR3 is built from 16 residues. The CDR3 DNA reads as TGTGCCAGCAGCATCCGGCACGACAGTAGCACAGATACGCAGTATTTT. This codes for CASSIRHDSSTDTQYF.

The chain has TRBV2 and TRBJ2-1, with TRBD2 identical over 10 bases. The trim removed 7 bases at V and 0 bases at J, leaving 0 bases unmatched. Germline V lookup: CDR1 SNHLY, CDR2 FYNNEI. This CDR3 is 14 amino acids long. CDR3 coding DNA: TGTGCCAGCAAGCGGGAGGGCTCCTACAATGAGCAGTTCTTC. Translating it yields CASKREGSYNEQFF. Using reference TRBV2 and TRBJ2-1 for the parts outside the CDR3, the full variable domain is EPEVTQTPSHQVTQMGQEVILRCVPISNHLYFYWYRQILGQKVEFLVSFYNNEISEKSEIFDDQFSVERPDGSNFTLKIRSTKLEDSAMYFCASKREGSYNEQFFGPGTRLTVL.

The chain combines TRBV6-2 or TRBV6-3 with TRBJ1-5; 8 bases agree with TRBD1. With 5 bases clipped from V and 6 bases from J, the junction kept 12 bases outside the gene matches. Germline V gene data show CDR1 as MNHEY and CDR2 as SVGEGT. This CDR3 spans 16 amino acids. The CDR3 region has the DNA TGTGCCAGCAGTATGCGAGCTACAGGGGGGGTTCAGCCCCAGCATTTT. As protein: CASSMRATGGVQPQHF.

Remarks on this clone: The same CDR3 also results from other DNA sequences found in this sample. This chain links TRBV18 with TRBJ2-5; unclear D gene. This CDR3 is built from 11 residues. The germline V gene encodes CDR1 KGHSH and CDR2 LQKENI. V dropped 3 bases and J dropped 5 bases, with 4 bases sitting between them. This CDR3 reads CASSPSETQYF. The CDR3 DNA reads TGTGCCAGCTCACCGTCGGAGACCCAGTACTTC.

The genes are TRBV6-4 and TRBJ2-1, with TRBD1 matching 9 bases. The junction had 2 bases not matched to a gene; V was cut back by 1 base and J by 7 bases. The CDR3 is 14 residues long. Germline CDR1 is MRHNA and CDR2 is SNTAGT. DNA for the CDR3: TGTGCCAGCAGTGACTGGGGACAGGGAAATGAGCAGTTCTTC. It specifies CASSDWGQGNEQFF.

The V call is TRBV18, the J call TRBJ1-5; no firm D call. Germline CDR1 reads KGHSH; CDR2 reads LQKENI. The V end lost 0 bases, the J end lost 7 bases, and 13 bases lay between the germline ends. CDR3 length: 15 residues. The CDR3 sequence: CASSPPPAPGQPQHF. The DNA of the CDR3 is TGTGCCAGCTCACCACCACCGGCTCCAGGACAGCCCCAGCATTTT.

This clone was detected once. This chain uses TRBV30 with TRBJ1-5; the D gene is possibly TRBD1 (6 bases). CDR3 size: 16 residues. Germline V CDR1 and CDR2: GTSNPN, SVGIG (reference sequence). Trimming removed 5 bases from V and 4 bases from J, with 21 bases in between. The CDR3 loop is CAWFFHHRDGNQPQHF. Here the CDR3 DNA reads TGTGCCTGGTTTTTCCATCACAGGGACGGAAATCAGCCCCAGCATTTT. Looking up the rest from reference TRBV30 and TRBJ1-5 gives the full variable domain: SQTIHQWPATLVQPVGSPLSLECTVEGTSNPNLYWYRQAAGRGLQLLFYSVGIGQISSEVPQNLSASRPQDRQFILSSKKLLLSDSGFYLCAWFFHHRDGNQPQHFGDGTRLSIL.

The gene calls are TRBV7-2 and TRBJ2-5, with TRBD2 matching 10 bases. The ends lost 4 bases at V and 5 bases at J; junction bases unmatched: 4. CDR1 is SGHTA and CDR2 is FQGNSA in the germline V gene. There are 14 residues in the CDR3. The CDR3 DNA reads as TGTGCCAGCAGCTCCCTAGCGGGAGTGGAGACCCAGTACTTC. It codes for CASSSLAGVETQYF. Variable domain in full (rest from reference TRBV7-2 and TRBJ2-5): GAGVSQSPSNKVTEKGKDVELRCDPISGHTALYWYRQSLGQGLEFLIYFQGNSAPDKSGLPSDRFSAERTGGSVSTLTIQRTQQEDSAVYLCASSSLAGVETQYFGPGTRLLVL.

The chain combines TRBV19 with TRBJ2-7; a possible D gene is TRBD1 (6 bases). Deletions cut 3 bases from V and 0 bases from J, with 12 bases between. In germline, CDR1 is LNHDA, CDR2 SQIVND (reference sequence). The CDR3 spans 15 residues. The CDR3 DNA reads TGTGCCAGTAGTATGGCAGGGGCTAGCTCCTACGAGCAGTACTTC. Translating it yields CASSMAGASSYEQYF.

The chain recombines TRBV19 with TRBJ2-7, with 7 bases identical to TRBD1. Germline V CDR1 and CDR2: LNHDA, SQIVND (reference sequence). This CDR3 has 13 amino acids. Trimming removed 6 bases from V and 5 bases from J; junction bases left unmatched: 7. CDR3 sequence reads: CASSPTGSDEQYF. The CDR3 DNA sequence: TGTGCCAGTAGCCCGACAGGGTCTGACGAGCAGTACTTC.